This TCR beta chain comes out of a study of graft-versus-host responses after intestinal transplantation. Study-level background: Transplantation in recipients was multivisceral, liver-intestinal, or isolated intestinal.

Study-wide points: Early post-transplant HvG declines tracked with peak circulating GvH clone levels. Individuals carrying graft-donor T cell macrochimerism showed high graft-versus-host to host-versus-graft clonal ratios in allografts. Recipient-marrow GvH clones were detected, some having first appeared in ileum or blood.

Generated by immunoSEQ multiplex PCR, the TCRdb table keeps only in-frame clones and is missing some. Found here are some 15,000 clones, roughly two thirds of them singletons; the top ten hold 9%. V lost 5 bases and J 3 bases, leaving 19 bases between the germline ends. This CDR3 spans 16 amino acids. CDR1 and CDR2 (germline): SGHVS, FQNEAQ. This clone showed up just a few times. Its antigen is unidentified. Intraepithelial plus lamina propria lymphocytes were released by processing graft tissue. The sequencing used ileum tissue, collected 650 to 700 days after intestinal transplantation. The rearrangement joins TRBV7-8 to TRBJ2-5, with D possibly matching TRBD2 (6 bases). The receptor comes from a human patient who received an intestinal transplant, so some T cells may come from the graft donor. CDR3 region: CASSPQIWGDEETQYF. As DNA, the CDR3 is TGTGCCAGCAGCCCTCAAATATGGGGGGATGAAGAGACCCAGTACTTC.